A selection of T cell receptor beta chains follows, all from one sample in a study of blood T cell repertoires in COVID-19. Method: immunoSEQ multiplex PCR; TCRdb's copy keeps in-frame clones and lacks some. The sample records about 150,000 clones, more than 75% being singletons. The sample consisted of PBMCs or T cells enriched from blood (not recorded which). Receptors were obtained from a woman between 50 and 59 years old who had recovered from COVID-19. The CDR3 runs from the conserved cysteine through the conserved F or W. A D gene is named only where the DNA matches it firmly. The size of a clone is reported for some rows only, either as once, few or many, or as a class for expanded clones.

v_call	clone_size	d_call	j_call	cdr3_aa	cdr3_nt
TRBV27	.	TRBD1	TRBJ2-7	CASSLTGGLGEQYF	TGTGCCAGCAGTTTGACAGGGGGCCTAGGTGAGCAGTACTTC
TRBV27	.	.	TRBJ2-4	CASSSRSGGGGPKNIQYF	TGTGCCAGCAGTTCGCGAAGCGGAGGGGGGGGGCCCAAAAACATTCAGTACTTC
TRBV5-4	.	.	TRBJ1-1	CASSFEGRSEAFF	TGTGCCAGCAGCTTCGAGGGGAGGTCTGAAGCTTTCTTT
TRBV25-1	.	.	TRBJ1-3	CASSESPRSGNTIYF	TGTGCCAGCAGTGAATCCCCCCGCTCTGGAAACACCATATATTTT
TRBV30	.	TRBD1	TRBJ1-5	CAWSRTGGQPQHF	TGTGCCTGGAGTCGCACAGGGGGCCAGCCCCAGCATTTT
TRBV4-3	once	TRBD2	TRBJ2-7	CASSPTGLAVDEQYF	TGCGCCAGCAGCCCGACGGGACTAGCGGTTGACGAGCAGTACTTC
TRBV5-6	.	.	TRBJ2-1	CASSFLRANEQFF	TGTGCCAGCAGCTTCCTCCGAGCGAATGAGCAGTTCTTC
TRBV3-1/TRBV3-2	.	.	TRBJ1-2	CASSQDGPSYTF	TGTGCCAGCAGCCAAGATGGGCCTTCCTACACCTTC
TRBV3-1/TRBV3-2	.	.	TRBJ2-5	CASSQKWQNQETQYF	TGTGCCAGCAGCCAAAAATGGCAGAACCAAGAGACCCAGTACTTC
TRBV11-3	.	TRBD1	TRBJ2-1	CASGTEYNEQFF	TGTGCCAGCGGGACAGAATACAATGAGCAGTTCTTC
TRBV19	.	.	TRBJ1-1	CASSIPGGSEAFF	TGTGCCAGTAGTATCCCGGGGGGCTCTGAAGCTTTCTTT
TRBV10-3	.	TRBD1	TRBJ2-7	CAIIDDPGQTSSYEQYF	TGTGCCATCATTGACGACCCGGGACAGACAAGCTCCTACGAGCAGTACTTC
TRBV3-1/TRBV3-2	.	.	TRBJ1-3	CASRRTDSGNTIYF	TGTGCCAGTAGACGGACAGACTCTGGAAACACCATATATTTT
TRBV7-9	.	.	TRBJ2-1	CASSGLYNEQFF	TGTGCCAGCAGCGGACTGTACAATGAGCAGTTCTTC
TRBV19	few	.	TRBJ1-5	CASSRFGTRQSNQPQHF	TGTGCCAGTAGTCGATTCGGGACAAGGCAAAGCAATCAGCCCCAGCATTTT
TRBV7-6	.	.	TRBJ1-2	CASSLVQKSGYTF	TGTGCCAGCAGCTTAGTACAGAAGTCTGGCTACACCTTC
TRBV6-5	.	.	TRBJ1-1	CASSQRTARAHEAFF	TGTGCCAGCAGTCAAAGGACAGCTAGGGCCCATGAAGCTTTCTTT
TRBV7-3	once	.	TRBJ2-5	CASSSSSLPETQYF	TGTGCCAGCAGCTCCAGTTCCCTTCCGGAGACCCAGTACTTC
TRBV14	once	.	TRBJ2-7	CASSQMDTFSYEQYF	TGTGCCAGCAGCCAAATGGACACGTTCTCCTACGAGCAGTACTTC
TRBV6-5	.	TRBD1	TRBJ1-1	CASGPQGANTEAFF	TGTGCCAGCGGTCCCCAGGGGGCGAATACTGAAGCTTTCTTT
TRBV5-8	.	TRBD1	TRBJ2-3	CASSLAGTGSTDTQYF	TGTGCCAGCAGCTTGGCCGGGACAGGGAGCACAGATACGCAGTATTTT
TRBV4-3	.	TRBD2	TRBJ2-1	CASSLQSGGEQFF	TGCGCCAGCAGCCTCCAAAGCGGGGGTGAGCAGTTCTTC
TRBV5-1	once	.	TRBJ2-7	CASSLELISSYEQYF	TGCGCCAGCAGCTTGGAGTTAATCAGTTCCTACGAGCAGTACTTC
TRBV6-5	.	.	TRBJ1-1	CASTPPRQNTEAFF	TGTGCCAGCACCCCCCCAAGACAGAACACTGAAGCTTTCTTT
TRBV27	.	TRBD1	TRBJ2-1	CASSPRDRGRGEQFF	TGTGCCAGCAGTCCTCGGGACAGGGGACGGGGTGAGCAGTTCTTC
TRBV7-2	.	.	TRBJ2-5	CASSLARGGETQYF	TGTGCCAGCAGCTTAGCGAGGGGGGGGGAGACCCAGTACTTC
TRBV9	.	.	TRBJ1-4	CASSVAGRGEGKLFF	TGTGCCAGCAGCGTAGCGGGCAGGGGAGAGGGAAAACTGTTTTTT
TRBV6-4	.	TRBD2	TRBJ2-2	CASSWTSGGVNTGELFF	TGTGCCAGCAGTTGGACTAGCGGGGGTGTGAACACCGGGGAGCTGTTTTTT
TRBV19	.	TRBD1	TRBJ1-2	CASRQGVGGYTF	TGTGCCAGTAGACAGGGGGTGGGAGGCTACACCTTC
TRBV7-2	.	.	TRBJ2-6	CASSQGGGANVLTF	TGTGCCAGCAGCCAGGGGGGAGGAGCCAACGTCCTGACTTTC
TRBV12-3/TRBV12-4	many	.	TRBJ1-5	CASRVSSNQPQHF	TGTGCCAGTCGGGTGTCTAGCAATCAGCCCCAGCATTTT
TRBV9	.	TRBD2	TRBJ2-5	CASTFGGETQYF	TGTGCCAGCACCTTCGGGGGGGAAACCCAGTACTTC
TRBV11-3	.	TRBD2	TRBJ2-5	CASSPRGAGVETQYF	TGTGCCAGCAGCCCCCGAGGTGCGGGGGTAGAGACCCAGTACTTC
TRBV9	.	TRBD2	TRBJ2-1	CASSVSGGQGNEQFF	TGTGCCAGCAGCGTTAGCGGGGGCCAGGGGAATGAGCAGTTCTTC
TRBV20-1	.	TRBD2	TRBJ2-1	CSASTSGGRSVNEQFF	TGCAGTGCTAGTACTAGCGGGGGGCGGTCGGTCAATGAGCAGTTCTTC
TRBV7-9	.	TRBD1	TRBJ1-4	CASSLGDRGLSEKLFF	TGTGCCAGCAGCTTAGGGGACAGGGGTTTGAGTGAAAAACTGTTTTTT
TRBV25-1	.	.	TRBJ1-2	CASSEPGEGRGYTF	TGTGCCAGCAGTGAACCAGGGGAAGGACGAGGCTACACCTTC
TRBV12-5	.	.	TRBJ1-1	CASGFSQVNTEAFF	TGTGCTAGTGGTTTTTCCCAGGTGAACACTGAAGCTTTCTTT
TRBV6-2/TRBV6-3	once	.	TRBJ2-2	CASSYEGVGTGELFF	TGTGCCAGCAGTTACGAGGGCGTGGGCACCGGGGAGCTGTTTTTT
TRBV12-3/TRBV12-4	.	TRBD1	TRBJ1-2	CASSLSDRVGYTF	TGTGCCAGCAGTTTATCCGACAGGGTTGGCTACACCTTC
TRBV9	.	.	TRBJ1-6	CASSVSADSYNSPLHF	TGTGCCAGCAGCGTATCGGCGGACTCCTATAATTCACCCCTCCACTTT
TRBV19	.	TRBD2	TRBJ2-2	CATWTSGGPGELFF	TGTGCCACCTGGACTAGCGGGGGGCCCGGGGAGCTGTTTTTT